This T cell receptor beta chain was identified during a study of shared clonotypes between healthy human individuals. Whole-study context: For every donor, three CD4 naive, three CD4 memory, two CD8 naive and one CD8 memory plates were used.

V lost 6 bases and J lost 2, with 17 bases in between. From germline, CDR1 is SGHDN and CDR2 FVKESK. The CDR3 runs 16 residues. The repertoire was sequenced with immunoSEQ multiplex PCR; TCRdb's copy has only in-frame clones and lacks some. The sample has 700,000 or so clones, approximately 79% seen once. The V gene is TRBV14, the J gene TRBJ1-3; D is undetermined. The TCR originated in a woman aged 30 to 39 in good health. Input material: memory CD4+ T cells sorted from blood. Subset of the sample: CD45RA-negative fraction. CDR3 loop: CASSHSNVRTGNTIYF. The CDR3, as DNA: TGTGCCAGCAGTCACTCAAACGTGCGGACTGGAAACACCATATATTTT.